Sequencing of this T cell receptor (beta chain) was carried out in a study of breast tumors, draining lymph nodes, adjacent tissues. The study, taken as a whole, reports: Luminal-like breast cancer showed significantly higher tumor–nontumor repertoire similarity than basal-like. The lymph node origin of tumor T cells was framed as consistent with a hypothesis, not demonstrated. Tumor TCR diversity was below lymph nodes but above nontumor tissue. Findings are consistent with lymph node origin and intratumoral expansion of most tumor T cells.

TCRdb reprocessed the multiplex PCR reads via MiXCR and lists one record per CDR3 protein. The sample records fewer than 150,000 distinct CDR3 sequences, 20% to 25% being singletons. The CDR3 contains 14 residues. Germline CDR1 and CDR2: MNHNS and SASEGT. V was pared by 6 bases and J by 1 base, with 12 bases between. The sample holds many counts of this clonotype. The antigen is not known. The lymph nodes were axillary draining lymph nodes from breast cancer patients. This TCR came from a female donor with breast cancer. Some clones in this sample may be carry-over from other donors' samples. The chain combines TRBV6-1 with TRBJ2-5; D is undetermined. Sequencing used axillary lymph node tissue. The CDR3 nucleotides read TGTGCCAGCAGAGGAGTGGCTACCCAAGAGACCCAGTACTTC. It translates to CASRGVATQETQYF.